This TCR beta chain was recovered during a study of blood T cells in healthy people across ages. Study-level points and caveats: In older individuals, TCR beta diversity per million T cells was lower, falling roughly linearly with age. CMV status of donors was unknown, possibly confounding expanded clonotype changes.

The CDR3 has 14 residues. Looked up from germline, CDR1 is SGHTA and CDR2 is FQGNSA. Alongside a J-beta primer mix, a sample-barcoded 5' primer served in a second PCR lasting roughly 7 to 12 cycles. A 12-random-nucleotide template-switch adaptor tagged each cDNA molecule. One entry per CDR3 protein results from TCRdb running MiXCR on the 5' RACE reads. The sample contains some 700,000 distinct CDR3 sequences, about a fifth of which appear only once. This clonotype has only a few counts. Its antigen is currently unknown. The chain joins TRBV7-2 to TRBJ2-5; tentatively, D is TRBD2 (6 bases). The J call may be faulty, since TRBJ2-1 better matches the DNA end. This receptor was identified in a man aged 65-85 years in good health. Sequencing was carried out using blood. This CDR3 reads CASSLDSSGSEQFF. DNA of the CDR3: TGTGCCAGCAGCTTAGATAGTAGCGGTAGTGAGCAGTTCTTC.